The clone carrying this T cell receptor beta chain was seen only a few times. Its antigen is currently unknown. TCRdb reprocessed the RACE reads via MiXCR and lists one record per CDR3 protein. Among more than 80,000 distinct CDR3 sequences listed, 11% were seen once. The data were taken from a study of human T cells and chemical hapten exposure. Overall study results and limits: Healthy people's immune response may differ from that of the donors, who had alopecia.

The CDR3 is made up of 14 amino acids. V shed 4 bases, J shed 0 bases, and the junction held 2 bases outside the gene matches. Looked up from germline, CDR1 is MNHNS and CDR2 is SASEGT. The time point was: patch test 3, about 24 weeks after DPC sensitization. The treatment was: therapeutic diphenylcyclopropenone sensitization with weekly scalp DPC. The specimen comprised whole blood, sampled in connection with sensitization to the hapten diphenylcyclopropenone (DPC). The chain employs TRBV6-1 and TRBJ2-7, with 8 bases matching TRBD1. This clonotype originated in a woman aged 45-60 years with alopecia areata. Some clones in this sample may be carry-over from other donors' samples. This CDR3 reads CASSGGTGSYEQYF. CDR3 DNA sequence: TGTGCCAGCAGTGGCGGGACAGGCTCCTACGAGCAGTACTTC.